The 7 T cell receptor beta chains below were found in one sample sequenced in a study of identical twins. One entry per CDR3 protein results from TCRdb running MiXCR on the 5' RACE reads. The data show roughly 630,000 distinct CDR3 sequences, 7.1% seen once. Separately, the same data were catalogued under a study of yellow fever vaccine responses in identical twins.

Sequenced input: PBMCs. The origin of the receptors is a young woman in good health.

The gene calls are TRBV6-1 and TRBJ2-2; 7 bases agree with TRBD2. Germline-derived CDR1 and CDR2 are MNHNS and SASEGT. CDR3 length: 15 residues. Trimming took 8 bases from V and 4 from J; bases not matched to a gene: 10. The CDR3 region is CASGGGRSGTGELFF. For the CDR3, the DNA is TGTGCCAGCGGGGGAGGGAGGTCTGGCACCGGGGAGCTGTTTTTT.

The chain recombines TRBV5-1 with TRBJ1-2, with D maybe TRBD1 (5 bases). Trimming cost V 2 bases and J 7 bases, with 12 bases left between them. CDR3 length equals 13 residues. The germline CDR1 and CDR2 sequences are SGHRS and YFSETQ. This CDR3 is CASSFRDGGGYTF. CDR3 coding DNA: TGCGCCAGCAGCTTCCGGGACGGGGGTGGCTACACCTTC. Combining the CDR3 with reference TRBV5-1 and TRBJ1-2 gives the whole variable domain KAGVTQTPRYLIKTRGQQVTLSCSPISGHRSVSWYQQTPGQGLQFLFEYFSETQRNKGNFPGRFSGRQFSNSRSEMNVSTLELGDSALYLCASSFRDGGGYTFGSGTRLTVV.

This clonotype was seen many times. This chain connects TRBV5-1 to TRBJ2-3, with D perhaps TRBD2 (5 bases). Germline V gene data show CDR1 as SGHRS and CDR2 as YFSETQ. Deletions cut 3 bases from V and 4 bases from J, with 12 bases between. This CDR3 is 14 amino acids long. CDR3 nucleotide sequence: TGCGCCAGCAGCTCAGAGGGCAGGCCAGATACGCAGTATTTT. As protein: CASSSEGRPDTQYF. Together with reference TRBV5-1 and TRBJ2-3, the CDR3 gives the full variable domain: KAGVTQTPRYLIKTRGQQVTLSCSPISGHRSVSWYQQTPGQGLQFLFEYFSETQRNKGNFPGRFSGRQFSNSRSEMNVSTLELGDSALYLCASSSEGRPDTQYFGPGTRLTVL.

The table lists this clonotype with a few counts. The chain links TRBV6-1 to TRBJ2-2, with 10 bases fitting TRBD1. The ends lost 5 bases at V and 1 base at J; junction bases unmatched: 1. This CDR3 spans 15 amino acids. Germline CDR1 is MNHNS and CDR2 is SASEGT. CDR3 DNA sequence: TGTGCCAGCAGTCGGGACAGGGGGAACACCGGGGAGCTGTTTTTT. Translated: CASSRDRGNTGELFF.

CDR3 DNA sequence: TGCGCCAGCAGCTATCTAAGGACCGGGACAGGGCTCACCGGGGAGCTGTTTTTT. Translating gives CASSYLRTGTGLTGELFF. The chain has TRBV5-1 and TRBJ2-2; 9 positions agree with TRBD1. Germline V gene sequence: CDR1 SGHRS, CDR2 YFSETQ. The CDR3 consists of 18 residues. V lost 3 bases to trimming and J lost 4 bases; unmatched junction nucleotides: 13.

The chain links TRBV7-3 to TRBJ2-1; D is undetermined. V lost 6 bases and J lost 6, with 12 bases in between. The CDR3 spans 13 residues. Germline V lookup: CDR1 SGHTA, CDR2 FQGTGA. CDR3 nucleotides: TGTGCCAGCAGTACGTCTAGTAGCAATGAGCAGTTCTTC. As protein: CASSTSSSNEQFF. Variable domain in full (rest from reference TRBV7-3 and TRBJ2-1): GAGVSQTPSNKVTEKGKYVELRCDPISGHTALYWYRQSLGQGPEFLIYFQGTGAADDSGLPNDRFFAVRPEGSVSTLKIQRTERGDSAVYLCASSTSSSNEQFFGPGTRLTVL.

This clonotype was recorded at least ten times. The V gene is TRBV5-1, the J gene TRBJ2-3; tentatively, D is TRBD1 (5 bases). The germline V gene has CDR1 SGHRS and CDR2 YFSETQ. Trimming stripped 0 bases from V and 0 bases from J, with 11 bases between. This CDR3 has 16 residues. The CDR3 reads CASSLADSTSTDTQYF. CDR3 bases: TGCGCCAGCAGCTTGGCCGACAGTACTAGCACAGATACGCAGTATTTT. Using reference TRBV5-1 and TRBJ2-3 for the parts outside the CDR3, the full variable domain is KAGVTQTPRYLIKTRGQQVTLSCSPISGHRSVSWYQQTPGQGLQFLFEYFSETQRNKGNFPGRFSGRQFSNSRSEMNVSTLELGDSALYLCASSLADSTSTDTQYFGPGTRLTVL.